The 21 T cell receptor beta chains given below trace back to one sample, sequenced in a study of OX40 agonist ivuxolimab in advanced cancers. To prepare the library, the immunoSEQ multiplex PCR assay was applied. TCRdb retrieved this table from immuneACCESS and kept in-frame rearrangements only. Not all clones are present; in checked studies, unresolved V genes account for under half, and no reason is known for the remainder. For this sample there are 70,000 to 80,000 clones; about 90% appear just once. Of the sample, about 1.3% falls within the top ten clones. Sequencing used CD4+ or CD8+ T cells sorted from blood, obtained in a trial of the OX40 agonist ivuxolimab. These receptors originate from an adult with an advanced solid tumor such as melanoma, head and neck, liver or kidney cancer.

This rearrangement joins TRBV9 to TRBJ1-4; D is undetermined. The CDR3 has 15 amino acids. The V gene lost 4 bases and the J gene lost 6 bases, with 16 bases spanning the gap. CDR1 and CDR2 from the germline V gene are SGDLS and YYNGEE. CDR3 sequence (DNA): TGTGCCAGCAGCCCTAACCGGTCACTTCATGAAAAACTGTTTTTT. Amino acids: CASSPNRSLHEKLFF.

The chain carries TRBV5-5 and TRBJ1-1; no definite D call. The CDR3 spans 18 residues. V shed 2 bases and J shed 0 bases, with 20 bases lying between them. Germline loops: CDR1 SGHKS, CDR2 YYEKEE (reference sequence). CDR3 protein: CASSLRAGYSMMNTEAFF. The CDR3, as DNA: TGTGCCAGCAGCTTACGGGCCGGCTACTCTATGATGAACACTGAAGCTTTCTTT.

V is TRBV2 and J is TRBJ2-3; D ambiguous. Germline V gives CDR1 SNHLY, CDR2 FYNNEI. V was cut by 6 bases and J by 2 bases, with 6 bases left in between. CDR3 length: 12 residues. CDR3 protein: CASRINTDTQYF. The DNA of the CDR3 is TGTGCCAGCAGGATCAACACAGATACGCAGTATTTT.

CDR3 bases: TGTGCCAGCAGTTTTCCCCCCGGGGGGGCCAGCTCCTACAATGAGCAGTTCTTC. Residues: CASSFPPGGASSYNEQFF. V gene TRBV27 combines with J gene TRBJ2-1; 8 bases agree with TRBD2. CDR3 length: 18 amino acids. V gave up 3 bases and J gave up 0 bases; unmatched junction bases: 10. The germline V gene encodes CDR1 MNHEY and CDR2 SMNVEV (reference sequence).

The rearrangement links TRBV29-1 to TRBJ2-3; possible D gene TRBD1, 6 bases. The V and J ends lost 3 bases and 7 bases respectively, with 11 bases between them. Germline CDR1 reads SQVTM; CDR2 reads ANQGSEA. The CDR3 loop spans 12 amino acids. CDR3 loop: CSVDGQSHTQYF. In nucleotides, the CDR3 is TGCAGCGTTGATGGACAGAGCCATACGCAGTATTTT.

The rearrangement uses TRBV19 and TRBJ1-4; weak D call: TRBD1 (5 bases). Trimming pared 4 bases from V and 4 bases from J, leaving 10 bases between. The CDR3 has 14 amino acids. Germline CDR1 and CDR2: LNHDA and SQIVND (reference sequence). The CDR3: CASSNRNLNEKLFF. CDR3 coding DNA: TGTGCCAGTAGTAACAGGAATCTTAATGAAAAACTGTTTTTT.

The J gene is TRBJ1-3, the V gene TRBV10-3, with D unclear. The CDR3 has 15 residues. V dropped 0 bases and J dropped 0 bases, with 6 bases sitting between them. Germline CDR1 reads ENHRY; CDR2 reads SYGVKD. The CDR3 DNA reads TGTGCCATCAGTGAGTCCGAACACTCTGGAAACACCATATATTTT. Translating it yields CAISESEHSGNTIYF.

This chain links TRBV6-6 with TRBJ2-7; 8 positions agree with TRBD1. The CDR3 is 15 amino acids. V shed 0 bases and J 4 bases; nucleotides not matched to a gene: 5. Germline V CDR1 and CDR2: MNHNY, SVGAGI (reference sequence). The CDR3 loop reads CASSYSWQGAYEQYF. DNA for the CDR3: TGTGCCAGCAGTTACTCGTGGCAGGGGGCATACGAGCAGTACTTC.

CDR3 amino acids: CAWAGQGNQPQHF. Written as DNA, the CDR3 is TGTGCCTGGGCCGGACAGGGGAATCAGCCCCAGCATTTT. J is TRBJ1-5 and V is TRBV30, with 9 positions matching TRBD1. The germline gives CDR1 GTSNPN, CDR2 SVGIG (reference sequence). V gave up 5 bases and J gave up 4 bases; unmatched junction bases: 3. This CDR3 is 13 amino acids long.

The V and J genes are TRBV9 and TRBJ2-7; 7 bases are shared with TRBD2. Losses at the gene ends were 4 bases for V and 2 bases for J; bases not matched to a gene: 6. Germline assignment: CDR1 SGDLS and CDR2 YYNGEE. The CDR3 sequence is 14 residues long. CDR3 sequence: CASSPRGVAYEQYF. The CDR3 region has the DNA TGTGCCAGCAGCCCCCGGGGGGTTGCCTACGAGCAGTACTTC.

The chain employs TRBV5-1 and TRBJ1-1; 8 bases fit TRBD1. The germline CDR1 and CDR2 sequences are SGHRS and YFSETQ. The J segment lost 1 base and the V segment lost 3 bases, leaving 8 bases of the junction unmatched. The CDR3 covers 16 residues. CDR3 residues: CASSWGPGQENTEAFF. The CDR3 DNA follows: TGCGCCAGCAGCTGGGGCCCGGGACAGGAGAACACTGAAGCTTTCTTT. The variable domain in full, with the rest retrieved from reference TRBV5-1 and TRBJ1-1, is KAGVTQTPRYLIKTRGQQVTLSCSPISGHRSVSWYQQTPGQGLQFLFEYFSETQRNKGNFPGRFSGRQFSNSRSEMNVSTLELGDSALYLCASSWGPGQENTEAFFGQGTRLTVV.

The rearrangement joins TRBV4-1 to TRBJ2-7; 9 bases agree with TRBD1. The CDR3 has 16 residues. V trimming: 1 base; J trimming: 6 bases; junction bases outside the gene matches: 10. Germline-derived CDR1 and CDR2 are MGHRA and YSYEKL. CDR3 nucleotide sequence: TGCGCCAGCAGCCAAGGGACCGGGACAGGGTCTGTCGAGCAGTACTTC. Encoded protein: CASSQGTGTGSVEQYF.

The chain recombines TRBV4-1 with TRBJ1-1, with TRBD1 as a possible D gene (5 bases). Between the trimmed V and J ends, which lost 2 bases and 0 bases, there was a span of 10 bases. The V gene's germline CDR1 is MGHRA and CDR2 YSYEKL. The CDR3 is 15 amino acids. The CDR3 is CASSQTTVLNTEAFF. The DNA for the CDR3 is TGCGCCAGCAGCCAAACGACAGTGTTGAACACTGAAGCTTTCTTT.

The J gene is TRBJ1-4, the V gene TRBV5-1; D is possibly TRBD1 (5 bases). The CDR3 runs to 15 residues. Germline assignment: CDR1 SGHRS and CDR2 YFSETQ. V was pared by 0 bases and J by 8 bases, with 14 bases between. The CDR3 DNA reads TGCGCCAGCAGCTTGGAGGACACTAGTCGCGAAAAACTGTTTTTT. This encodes CASSLEDTSREKLFF. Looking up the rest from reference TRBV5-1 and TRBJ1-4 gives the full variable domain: KAGVTQTPRYLIKTRGQQVTLSCSPISGHRSVSWYQQTPGQGLQFLFEYFSETQRNKGNFPGRFSGRQFSNSRSEMNVSTLELGDSALYLCASSLEDTSREKLFFGSGTQLSVL.

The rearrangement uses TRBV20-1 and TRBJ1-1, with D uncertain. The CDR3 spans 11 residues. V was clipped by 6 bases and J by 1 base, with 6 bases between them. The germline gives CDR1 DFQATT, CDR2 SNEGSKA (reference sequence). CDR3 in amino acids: CSANRNTEAFF. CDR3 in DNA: TGCAGTGCCAATAGGAACACTGAAGCTTTCTTT.

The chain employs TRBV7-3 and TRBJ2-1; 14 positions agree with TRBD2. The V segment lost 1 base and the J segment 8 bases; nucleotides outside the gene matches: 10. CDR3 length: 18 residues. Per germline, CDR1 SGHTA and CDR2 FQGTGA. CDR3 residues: CASSLRGTSGSGTDEQFF. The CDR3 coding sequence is TGTGCCAGCAGCTTAAGGGGGACTAGCGGGAGCGGGACGGATGAGCAGTTCTTC. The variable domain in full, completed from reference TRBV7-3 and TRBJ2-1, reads GAGVSQTPSNKVTEKGKYVELRCDPISGHTALYWYRQSLGQGPEFLIYFQGTGAADDSGLPNDRFFAVRPEGSVSTLKIQRTERGDSAVYLCASSLRGTSGSGTDEQFFGPGTRLTVL.

For the CDR3, the DNA is TGCGCCAGCAGCCTACGTGTTAGCGGGAGCTCCTACAATGAGCAGTTCTTC. Translating gives CASSLRVSGSSYNEQFF. The V call is TRBV4-1, the J call TRBJ2-1, with TRBD2 matching over 9 bases. Germline lookup yields CDR1 MGHRA and CDR2 YSYEKL. The V and J ends lost 4 bases and 0 bases, in that order; junction bases with no gene match: 7. The CDR3 length is 17 residues.

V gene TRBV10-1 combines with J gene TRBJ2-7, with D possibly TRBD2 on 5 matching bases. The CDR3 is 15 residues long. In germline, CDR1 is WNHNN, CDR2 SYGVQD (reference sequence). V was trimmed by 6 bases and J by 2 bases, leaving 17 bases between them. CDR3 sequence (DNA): TGCGCCAGCAGCGAGACGGGGTCCACCACCTACGAGCAGTACTTC. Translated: CASSETGSTTYEQYF.

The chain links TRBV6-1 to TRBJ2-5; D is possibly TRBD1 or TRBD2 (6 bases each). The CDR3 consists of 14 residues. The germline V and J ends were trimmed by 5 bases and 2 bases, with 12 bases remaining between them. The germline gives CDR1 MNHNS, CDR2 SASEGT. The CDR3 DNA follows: TGTGCCAGCAGTACTAAAGGGGGGCAAGAGACCCAGTACTTC. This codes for CASSTKGGQETQYF.

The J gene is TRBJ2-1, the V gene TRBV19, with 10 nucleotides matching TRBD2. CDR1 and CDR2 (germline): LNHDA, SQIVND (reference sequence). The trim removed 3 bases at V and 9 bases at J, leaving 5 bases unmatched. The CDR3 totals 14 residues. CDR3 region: CASSMKAGGGEQFF. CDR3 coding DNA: TGTGCCAGTAGTATGAAAGCGGGGGGGGGTGAGCAGTTCTTC.

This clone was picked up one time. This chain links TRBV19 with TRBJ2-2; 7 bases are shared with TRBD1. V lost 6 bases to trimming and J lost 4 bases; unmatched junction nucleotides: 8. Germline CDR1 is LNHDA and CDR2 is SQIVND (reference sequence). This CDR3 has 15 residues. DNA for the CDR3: TGTGCCAGTAGCCCCCCCGGGACAGTCACCGGGGAGCTGTTTTTT. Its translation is CASSPPGTVTGELFF.